This T cell receptor (beta chain) emerged from a study of CD8 T cells in Susac syndrome. An input of about 0.5 to 1 ug of RNA was subjected to reverse transcription using random hexamers. Each CDR3 protein gets one entry after TCRdb re-called the immunoSEQ multiplex PCR reads with MiXCR. The sample gives a few hundred thousand distinct CDR3 sequences, about 88% of which show up once; approximately 0.11% is in the top ten. The sequenced material came from CD8+ T cells from PBMCs. The origin of this receptor is a human donor with multiple sclerosis.

This chain's CDR3 is CASSLGTGGSSGNTIYF. Written as DNA, the CDR3 is TGTGCCAGCAGCTTAGGAACGGGGGGCAGCTCTGGAAACACCATATATTTT. This rearrangement joins TRBV7-9 to TRBJ1-3; D perhaps matches TRBD1 (6 bases). This CDR3 region has 17 residues. CDR1 SEHNR and CDR2 FQNEAQ come from the germline V gene (reference sequence). V lost 1 base and J lost 0, with 13 bases in between.